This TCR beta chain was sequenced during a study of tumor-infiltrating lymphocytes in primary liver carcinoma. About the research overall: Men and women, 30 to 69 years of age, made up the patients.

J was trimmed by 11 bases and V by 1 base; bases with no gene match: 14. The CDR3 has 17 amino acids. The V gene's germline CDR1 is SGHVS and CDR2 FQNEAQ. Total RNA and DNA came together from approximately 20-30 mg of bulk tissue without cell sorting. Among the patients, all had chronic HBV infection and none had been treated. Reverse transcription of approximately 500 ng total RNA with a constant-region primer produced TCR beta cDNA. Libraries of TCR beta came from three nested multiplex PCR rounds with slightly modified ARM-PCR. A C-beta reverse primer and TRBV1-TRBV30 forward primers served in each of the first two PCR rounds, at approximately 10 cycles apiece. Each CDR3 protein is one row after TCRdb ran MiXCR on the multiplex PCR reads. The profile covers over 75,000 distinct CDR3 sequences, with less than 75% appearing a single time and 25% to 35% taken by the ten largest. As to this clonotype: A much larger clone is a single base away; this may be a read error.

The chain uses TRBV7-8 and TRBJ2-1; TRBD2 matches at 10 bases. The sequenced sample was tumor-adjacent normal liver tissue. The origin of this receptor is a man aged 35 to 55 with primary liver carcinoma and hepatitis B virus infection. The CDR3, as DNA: TGTGCCAGCAGCTTAGTGGCCCTAGCGGGGGTTTACGATAAGCAGTTCTTC. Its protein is CASSLVALAGVYDKQFF.